Below, 25 T cell receptor beta chains from the same sample are listed, as sequenced in a study of human T cells and chemical hapten exposure. Time point here: pre-sensitization, week 0. Treatment noted: therapeutic diphenylcyclopropenone sensitization with weekly scalp DPC. Via MiXCR, TCRdb re-called the RACE reads, giving one row per CDR3 protein. Here the sample spans about 300,000 distinct CDR3 sequences, around 5% being singletons. Here the sequenced sample was whole blood, taken in connection with sensitization to the hapten diphenylcyclopropenone (DPC). The source of these receptors is a woman between 18 and 29 years old with alopecia areata. Some clones in this sample may be carry-over from other donors' samples.

In nucleotides, the CDR3 is TGTGCCAGTAGTACGCGACGAAAATCTCCCGGGACGGCCTATGGCTACACCTTC. Translated: CASSTRRKSPGTAYGYTF. The genes are TRBV19 and TRBJ1-2, with D tentatively TRBD1 (5 bases). Germline CDR1 LNHDA, CDR2 SQIVND (reference sequence). The CDR3 extends over 18 amino acids. Trimming pared 4 bases from V and 4 bases from J, leaving 25 bases between.

This clonotype has only a few counts. The chain uses TRBV29-1 and TRBJ2-5, with D possibly being TRBD1 (5 bases). This CDR3 contains 13 residues. CDR1 SQVTM and CDR2 ANQGSEA come from the germline V gene. V was cut by 7 bases and J by 1 base, with 13 bases left in between. CDR3 bases: TGCAGCGCCGACAGCGAGATCCAAGAGACCCAGTACTTC. This translates into CSADSEIQETQYF.

This clonotype was counted at least ten times. The chain uses TRBV27 and TRBJ2-5; D is possibly TRBD2 (5 bases). Germline V gene lookup returns CDR1 MNHEY and CDR2 SMNVEV (reference sequence). The CDR3 totals 15 residues. The V and J ends lost 8 bases and 7 bases respectively, with 23 bases between them. CDR3 bases: TGTGCCAGCTTGCTCACAGACGGGGTGCCGGGGACCCAGTACTTC. Protein sequence: CASLLTDGVPGTQYF.

This clonotype was counted at least ten times. This chain joins TRBV7-8 and TRBJ2-4, with D possibly being TRBD1 or TRBD2 (5 bases each). V lost 1 base and J lost 1, with 17 bases in between. The CDR3 is made up of 18 amino acids. The germline V gene encodes CDR1 SGHVS and CDR2 FQNEAQ. CDR3 bases: TGTGCCAGCAGCTTAGAGGGAATGGGGACCCTGGCCAAAAACATTCAGTACTTC. This gives the protein CASSLEGMGTLAKNIQYF.

This clonotype was seen at least ten times. The chain has TRBV28 and TRBJ2-7, with TRBD1 matching over 9 bases. This CDR3 has 16 residues. J lost 0 bases, V lost 6 bases, and 9 bases had no gene match. Germline V lookup: CDR1 MDHEN, CDR2 SYDVKM. The DNA for the CDR3 is TGTGCCAGCAGACACCCCGGGACAGGGAGCTCCTACGAGCAGTACTTC. Translating gives CASRHPGTGSSYEQYF.

The sample holds many counts of this clonotype. The chain links TRBV29-1 to TRBJ2-1; D could derive from TRBD1 or TRBD2 (5 bases each). CDR3 size: 13 residues. The germline V gene encodes CDR1 SQVTM and CDR2 ANQGSEA. V was cut by 1 base and J by 6 bases, with 10 bases left in between. The DNA of the CDR3 is TGCAGCGTTGAAGTACCGGGGCCCAATGAGCAGTTCTTC. This encodes CSVEVPGPNEQFF.

This clonotype was seen more than once but under ten times. The CDR3, as DNA: TGTGCCAGCAGTGGGGGACTAGCCCGCCAAGAGACCCAGTACTTC. This codes for CASSGGLARQETQYF. The rearrangement joins TRBV6-5 to TRBJ2-5; 9 nucleotides match TRBD2. The CDR3 loop spans 15 amino acids. The germline CDR1 and CDR2 sequences are MNHEY and SVGAGI. With 5 bases clipped from V and 1 base from J, the junction kept 5 bases outside the gene matches.

This clonotype was seen repeatedly, ten times or more. The rearrangement joins TRBV4-3 to TRBJ1-1; D is uncertain. Germline V gene lookup returns CDR1 LGHNA and CDR2 YSLEER. Trimming removed 3 bases from V and 7 bases from J, with 18 bases in between. There are 15 residues in the CDR3. CDR3 DNA: TGCGCCAGCAGCCAGGATCCTAGATTGGGGAATGAAGCTTTCTTT. Its translation is CASSQDPRLGNEAFF.

The chain employs TRBV24-1 and TRBJ1-5; TRBD1 matches at 9 bases. The V gene end was trimmed by 9 bases and the J gene end by 3 bases; junction bases not matched to a gene: 5. This CDR3 contains 14 residues. From germline, CDR1 is KGHDR and CDR2 SFDVKD. CDR3 region: CATQGTGYNQPQHF. For the CDR3, the DNA is TGTGCCACCCAAGGGACAGGGTACAATCAGCCCCAGCATTTT.

This clonotype was recorded a few times. V and J are TRBV7-2 and TRBJ2-3; D tentatively reads TRBD1 or TRBD2 (5 bases each). Per germline, CDR1 SGHTA and CDR2 FQGNSA. Deletions cut 1 base from V and 11 bases from J, with 19 bases between. This CDR3 spans 15 amino acids. The CDR3 is CASSLGNYLARGQYF. DNA of the CDR3: TGTGCCAGCAGCTTAGGCAACTACTTAGCGAGGGGGCAGTATTTT.

CDR3 sequence (DNA): TGTGCCAGCAAAAACAGTGGCACAGATACGCAGTATTTT. Translating gives CASKNSGTDTQYF. The chain couples TRBV2 to TRBJ2-3; D gene ambiguous. The CDR3 runs 13 residues. Germline assignment: CDR1 SNHLY and CDR2 FYNNEI. V was shortened by 7 bases and J by 1 base, with 9 bases between the two germline ends.

The table lists this clonotype with many counts. The J gene is TRBJ1-1, the V gene TRBV4-3; D is unresolved. V lost 0 bases and J lost 0, with 11 bases in between. CDR1 LGHNA and CDR2 YSLEER come from the germline V gene. CDR3 length equals 16 residues. CDR3 residues: CASSQDTGQMNTEAFF. CDR3 coding DNA: TGCGCCAGCAGCCAAGATACGGGCCAGATGAACACTGAAGCTTTCTTT.

At least ten counts were recorded for this clonotype. This chain connects TRBV10-3 to TRBJ2-7; D is ambiguous. V was pared by 8 bases and J by 3 bases, with 5 bases between. The CDR3 is made up of 10 amino acids. The germline CDR1 and CDR2 sequences are ENHRY and SYGVKD. CDR3 residues: CAIGNYEQYF. CDR3 in DNA: TGTGCCATCGGTAACTACGAGCAGTACTTC.

Ten or more counts support this clonotype. The chain carries TRBV4-2 and TRBJ2-5; 10 bases match TRBD2. The CDR3 consists of 15 residues. CDR1 is LGHNA, CDR2 YNFKEQ, per germline. After removal of 5 bases from V and 4 bases from J, the junction contained 7 bases not matched to a gene. The CDR3 loop reads CASSWTSGRAETQYF. DNA of the CDR3: TGTGCCAGCAGCTGGACTAGCGGCAGGGCAGAGACCCAGTACTTC.

The CDR3 region has the DNA TGTGCCACCACCTACGGGACCGGGACCTACGAGCAGTACTTC. Protein sequence: CATTYGTGTYEQYF. V gene TRBV10-3 combines with J gene TRBJ2-7, with D perhaps given as TRBD1 or TRBD2 (5 bases each). CDR3 length equals 14 residues. Germline V gene data show CDR1 as ENHRY and CDR2 as SYGVKD. Trimming removed 10 bases from V and 2 bases from J, with 18 bases in between.

This clonotype turned up a few times. The rearrangement uses TRBV4-3 and TRBJ1-1, with 8 bases that match TRBD1. The ends lost 0 bases at V and 3 bases at J; junction bases unmatched: 3. The CDR3 consists of 15 residues. Germline V gene sequence: CDR1 LGHNA, CDR2 YSLEER. The CDR3 DNA reads as TGCGCCAGCAGCCAAGAGCCAGGGGGCTACACTGAAGCTTTCTTT. Encoded protein: CASSQEPGGYTEAFF.

This clonotype was observed a handful of times. V and J are TRBV6-5 and TRBJ1-1, with D unclear. This CDR3 spans 14 amino acids. CDR1 and CDR2 (germline): MNHEY, SVGAGI. V was shortened by 7 bases and J by 4 bases, with 16 bases between the two germline ends. CDR3 nucleotide sequence: TGTGCCAGCAATTCTCGAGGGATACGCACTGAAGCTTTCTTT. It encodes CASNSRGIRTEAFF.

This clonotype was seen at least ten times. The rearrangement joins TRBV7-9 to TRBJ2-1, with TRBD1 as a possible D gene (5 bases). Trimming shortened V by 4 bases and J by 6 bases, and 10 bases separated the two germline ends. The CDR3 spans 13 residues. CDR1 is SEHNR and CDR2 is FQNEAQ in the germline V gene (reference sequence). CDR3 sequence reads: CASSYQGINEQFF. The CDR3 DNA is TGTGCCAGCAGCTATCAGGGCATCAATGAGCAGTTCTTC.

The chain joins TRBV3-1 to TRBJ1-5; TRBD1 is a possible D gene (6 bases). The germline CDR1 and CDR2 sequences are LGHDT and YNNKEL (reference sequence). This CDR3 region has 18 residues. With 1 base removed from V and 0 bases from J, the gap between germline ends came to 16 bases. The CDR3 sequence: CASSQVRAGAISNQPQHF. The CDR3 DNA reads as TGTGCCAGCAGCCAAGTACGAGCAGGGGCCATTAGCAATCAGCCCCAGCATTTT.

This clonotype was counted many times. The rearrangement uses TRBV15 and TRBJ1-6; TRBD1 might be the D (6 bases). Germline V gene sequence: CDR1 LNHNV, CDR2 YYDKDF (reference sequence). Trimming took off 0 bases at V and 7 bases at J, with 10 bases between the two ends. CDR3 length: 15 residues. The CDR3 sequence is CATSRDVGGNSPLHF. The CDR3 bases are TGTGCCACCAGCAGAGATGTGGGGGGCAATTCACCCCTCCACTTT.

This clonotype was picked up many times. The V and J genes are TRBV29-1 and TRBJ2-7, with 8 bases matching TRBD1. There are 13 residues in the CDR3. After removal of 8 bases from V and 2 bases from J, the junction contained 8 bases not matched to a gene. CDR1 and CDR2 (germline): SQVTM, ANQGSEA. The CDR3 protein is CSYSGQETYEQYF. CDR3 DNA sequence: TGCAGCTACTCGGGACAGGAAACCTACGAGCAGTACTTC.

The sample holds many counts of this clonotype. The chain joins TRBV24-1 to TRBJ1-5, with D uncertain. Trimming removed 5 bases from V and 0 bases from J, with 4 bases in between. Germline V gene data show CDR1 as KGHDR and CDR2 as SFDVKD. CDR3 size: 13 residues. CDR3 bases: TGTGCCACCAGTGGAGATAGCAATCAGCCCCAGCATTTT. Translating it yields CATSGDSNQPQHF.

This chain connects TRBV6-5 to TRBJ1-1, with D uncertain. The CDR3 runs to 15 residues. CDR1 MNHEY and CDR2 SVGAGI come from the germline V gene. V lost 7 bases and J 7 bases, leaving 22 bases between the germline ends. In DNA, the CDR3 is TGTGCCAGCAACCCGATTGGGGTTGGTTCTGGTGAAGCTTTCTTT. Translating it yields CASNPIGVGSGEAFF.

The sample holds a few counts of this clonotype. V and J are TRBV27 and TRBJ2-3; 10 bases are shared with TRBD2. The V segment lost 3 bases and the J segment 6 bases; nucleotides outside the gene matches: 6. This CDR3 is 15 amino acids long. Per the germline V gene, CDR1 is MNHEY and CDR2 is SMNVEV (reference sequence). DNA for the CDR3: TGTGCCAGCAGTTTCGAGCGGGGGGGCCATGATACGCAGTATTTT. Its protein product is CASSFERGGHDTQYF.

This rearrangement joins TRBV6-2 or TRBV6-3 to TRBJ2-7; D possibly matches TRBD1 or TRBD2 (6 bases each). The CDR3 has 14 amino acids. V dropped 7 bases and J dropped 3 bases, with 16 bases sitting between them. Germline V gene sequence: CDR1 MNHEY, CDR2 SVGEGT. CDR3 region: CASNTGDTDYEQYF. Here the CDR3 DNA reads TGTGCCAGCAATACGGGGGACACCGACTACGAGCAGTACTTC.